Presented here are 29 T cell receptor beta chains from one specimen sequenced in a study of T cells in women clearing cervical HPV infection. Here immunoSEQ multiplex PCR was the method, and the copy in TCRdb shows in-frame clones only, minus some. The sample features about 20,000 clones, with 5% to 5.5% in its top ten. The sequencing sample was made of blood buffy coat. The source is a woman between 18 and 70 years old with a cervical HPV16 infection that either progressed to CIN3+ or cleared (not recorded which).

The chain's CDR3 is CASRETGGLNSPLFF. CDR3 DNA (partial): TGTGCCAGTAGAGAGACAGGGGGCCTTAATTCACCG. This chain uses TRBV19 with TRBJ2-2, with 10 bases aligning to TRBD1. The read gets to within 3 residues of the CDR3 end, and the germline J gene fills in the rest. Germline-derived CDR1 and CDR2 are LNHDA and SQIVND (reference sequence). The CDR3 covers 15 residues.

As concerns this clone: An end of the junction differs from the germline gene, which may be a read error. Read coverage stops 3 residues before the CDR3 terminus; the germline J gene supplies the remainder. In the same sample, other DNA sequences code for this CDR3. This sequence joins TRBV5-1 and TRBJ1-2; 8 bases fit TRBD1. The CDR3 totals 16 residues. CDR1 is SGHRS, CDR2 YFSETQ, per germline. CDR3 region: CASSPGGGQANYGYTF. The CDR3 DNA, read in part, is TGCGCCAGCAGCCCGGGTGGGGGACAGGCAAACTATGGG.

Concerning this clone: At one end the junction does not follow the germline gene, possibly because of a read error. Read sequence stops 3 residues before the CDR3 end, and the germline J gene provides the missing end. The chain joins TRBV13 to TRBJ1-1; possible D gene TRBD1, 5 bases. CDR1 and CDR2 from the germline V gene are PRHDT and FYEKMQ (reference sequence). The CDR3 length is 13 residues. The part of the CDR3 DNA that was read is TGTGCCTGCAGCTTAGTCGGGGGCACTGAA. Amino acid sequence: CACSLVGGTE. The entire CDR3 reads CACSLVGGTEAFF.

About this clone itself: The read ends 3 residues before the CDR3 terminus; that terminus is restored from the germline J gene. The chain joins TRBV19 to TRBJ1-2; maybe TRBD1 (6 bases). This CDR3 region has 16 residues. CDR1 is LNHDA and CDR2 is SQIVND in the germline V gene (reference sequence). Partial CDR3 DNA: TGTGCCAGTACCCCAGGCGCGGGGGGGCGAGCAGATACC. This gives the protein CASTPGAGGRADT. The whole CDR3 is CASTPGAGGRADTYTF.

As to this clone: Sequencing ends 3 residues short of the CDR3 end; the germline J gene provides the rest. The chain has TRBV7-9 and TRBJ2-1, with 9 bases lining up with TRBD1. Germline CDR1 is SEHNR and CDR2 is FQNEAQ (reference sequence). The V segment lost 5 bases and the J segment 7 bases; nucleotides outside the gene matches: 9. This CDR3 contains 15 residues. The CDR3 protein is CASSVPTGQGNEQFF. The DNA read from the CDR3 is TGTGCCAGCAGCGTTCCGACGGGACAGGGTAATGAG.

Remarks on this clone: The read terminates 3 residues ahead of where the CDR3 ends, so the germline J gene completes it. The chain uses TRBV5-5 and TRBJ2-2; D is unclear. Trimming took 0 bases from V and 3 from J, leaving 9 bases between them. The CDR3 is made up of 15 amino acids. Germline V CDR1 and CDR2: SGHKS, YYEKEE (reference sequence). The sequenced CDR3 bases are TGTGCCAGCAGCTTGGGGGCCCGAGACACCGGGGAG. This encodes CASSLGARDTGE. The entire CDR3 protein is CASSLGARDTGELFF.

On this clone: The CDR3 end is not reached by the read, which stops 3 residues before it; the germline J gene fills it in. This chain joins TRBV5-1 and TRBJ2-3; D is possibly TRBD1 (6 bases). The germline V gene encodes CDR1 SGHRS and CDR2 YFSETQ. The CDR3 runs to 14 residues. CDR3 protein: CASSLGTEKETQYF. The covered CDR3 bases are TGCGCCAGCAGCTTGGGGACAGAGAAAGAGACG.

For this clone: The CDR3 end lies 3 residues beyond the end of the read and is filled in from the germline J gene. V usage is TRBV20-1 and J usage is TRBJ2-2, with 10 positions matching TRBD2. Germline values: CDR1 DFQATT, CDR2 SNEGSKA (reference sequence). Unmatched junction bases numbered 6, after V lost 0 bases and J lost 8 bases. CDR3 size: 15 residues. CDR3 DNA, as far as it was read: TGCAGTGCTAGAGAAAGCGGGGGGGCTGGAGGGGAG. Translating gives CSARESGGAGGE. The full CDR3 sequence reads CSARESGGAGGELFF.

The CDR3 here is CASSRGDTNSNQPQYF. The sequenced part of the CDR3 DNA is TGTGCCAGTAGTAGAGGGGACACAAATAGCAATCAGCCG. The J gene is TRBJ2-3, the V gene TRBV19; possibly TRBD1 for D (6 bases). The read falls 3 residues short of the CDR3 end, and the missing part is taken from the germline J gene. CDR1 and CDR2 (germline): LNHDA, SQIVND (reference sequence). The CDR3 has 16 amino acids.

A word on this clone: From the germline J gene comes the end of the CDR3, since the read stops 3 residues before it. This chain connects TRBV9 to TRBJ2-1, with D perhaps matching TRBD1 (5 bases). V lost 3 bases and J lost 7, with 14 bases in between. Germline V lookup: CDR1 SGDLS, CDR2 YYNGEE. CDR3 size: 14 residues. CDR3: CASSARQFTNEQFF. The sequenced CDR3 bases are TGTGCCAGCAGCGCGCGACAGTTTACGAATGAG.

Worth noting for this clone: The CDR3 is cut off 3 residues early in the read; its end comes from the germline J gene. The chain employs TRBV2 and TRBJ2-5; weak D call: TRBD1 (5 bases). Trimming took off 2 bases at V and 0 bases at J, with 10 bases between the two ends. The CDR3 spans 15 residues. Germline V CDR1 and CDR2: SNHLY, FYNNEI. The covered CDR3 bases are TGTGCCAGCAGTGAAACCGGCAGGGACCAAGAGACC. As protein: CASSETGRDQET. The CDR3 in its entirety is CASSETGRDQETQYF.

With respect to this clone: The CDR3 is cut off 3 residues early in the read; its end comes from the germline J gene. The rearrangement joins TRBV20-1 to TRBJ2-3; 9 bases match TRBD1. This CDR3 region has 15 residues. CDR1 and CDR2 from the germline V gene are DFQATT and SNEGSKA (reference sequence). The CDR3 is CSARKQGASNQPQYF. CDR3 DNA, as far as it was read: TGCAGTGCTAGAAAACAGGGGGCTAGCAATCAGCCG.

As to this clone: The CDR3 extends 3 residues past the end of the read, so its final part is completed from the germline J gene. The chain is built from TRBV13 and TRBJ2-1; 8 bases are shared with TRBD1. This CDR3 has 17 amino acids. Germline V gives CDR1 PRHDT, CDR2 FYEKMQ (reference sequence). Trimming at V came to 5 bases and at J to 5 bases, leaving 14 bases not matched to a gene. The CDR3 DNA, read in part, is TGTGCCAGCAGCCCTAGCCCTGGGACAGGCGTAGACAATGAG. Encoded protein: CASSPSPGTGVDNE. From start to end, the CDR3 is CASSPSPGTGVDNEQFF.

Details on this clone: The CDR3 goes on 3 residues after the read ends, and that part is filled in from the germline J gene. This chain connects TRBV4-1 to TRBJ2-2; D may be TRBD1 (5 bases). Trimming took 4 bases from V and 0 from J, leaving 15 bases between them. CDR3 length equals 17 residues. Per the germline V gene, CDR1 is MGHRA and CDR2 is YSYEKL. The sequenced part of the CDR3 DNA is TGCGCCAGCAGCCTCAAGATAGGGGTCGCGAACACCGGGGAG. This codes for CASSLKIGVANTGE. The full CDR3 protein reads CASSLKIGVANTGELFF.

Details on this clone: The read finishes 3 residues shy of the CDR3 end, and the germline J gene is used to complete it. This chain connects TRBV5-6 to TRBJ2-3; D is perhaps TRBD2 (5 bases). Per germline, CDR1 SGHDT and CDR2 YYEEEE. This CDR3 is built from 15 residues. The ends were cut back, 4 bases at V and 4 bases at J, with 16 bases in the middle. The CDR3 is CASSHSGGRADTQYF. The sequenced part of the CDR3 DNA is TGTGCCAGCAGCCACTCCGGAGGCCGGGCAGATACG.

A note on this clone: With the read ending 3 residues before the CDR3 end, the germline J gene is used to fill in that end. The V call is TRBV7-2, the J call TRBJ2-2, with 9 bases that match TRBD1. The CDR3 length is 14 residues. Germline V CDR1 and CDR2: SGHTA, FQGNSA. CDR3 DNA, as far as it was read: TGTGCCAGCAGCCTGACAGGGGGTGGTGAAAAG. Translated, it gives CASSLTGGGEK. The CDR3 in its entirety is CASSLTGGGEKLFF. Combining the CDR3 with reference TRBV7-2 and TRBJ2-2 gives the whole variable domain GAGVSQSPSNKVTEKGKDVELRCDPISGHTALYWYRQSLGQGLEFLIYFQGNSAPDKSGLPSDRFSAERTGGSVSTLTIQRTQQEDSAVYLCASSLTGGGEKLFFGEGSRLTVL.

Its frequency marks this clone as medium-sized. Read data end 3 residues before the CDR3 end; the end is taken from the germline J gene. The rearrangement joins TRBV7-3 to TRBJ2-5; TRBD2 agrees at 14 bases. Germline V lookup: CDR1 SGHTA, CDR2 FQGTGA. The V gene end was trimmed by 0 bases and the J gene end by 6 bases; junction bases not matched to a gene: 15. This CDR3 spans 20 amino acids. CDR3 DNA, as far as it was read: TGTGCCAGCAGCTTAACCGGACTAGCGGGGGGACCTCTATTTCCGAAGACC. It is translated as CASSLTGLAGGPLFPKT. In full, the CDR3 reads CASSLTGLAGGPLFPKTQYF.

Concerning this clone: The read finishes 3 residues shy of the CDR3 end, and the germline J gene is used to complete it. The chain couples TRBV12-3 or TRBV12-4 to TRBJ2-3; D may be TRBD1 (6 bases). The V end was cut by 10 bases, the J end by 6 bases, with 11 bases between. This CDR3 is 11 amino acids long. CDR3 sequence: CATTGTDTQYF. The sequenced part of the CDR3 DNA is TGTGCCACGACAGGAACCGATACG.

Worth noting for this clone: From the germline J gene comes the end of the CDR3, since the read stops 3 residues before it. The genes are TRBV7-8 and TRBJ2-1, with 8 bases aligning to TRBD1. The trim removed 5 bases at V and 2 bases at J, leaving 11 bases unmatched. The CDR3 totals 17 residues. Germline V gene data show CDR1 as SGHVS and CDR2 as FQNEAQ. CDR3 DNA, as far as it was read: TGTGCCAGCAGCCCAACCCCAGGGGGCGGAACCTACAATGAG. Translated, it gives CASSPTPGGGTYNE. The whole CDR3 protein reads CASSPTPGGGTYNEQFF.

As for this clone: The read ends 3 residues shy of where the CDR3 ends; the end is completed using the germline J gene. The chain is built from TRBV7-9 and TRBJ2-3; 7 positions agree with TRBD2. Germline V gene data show CDR1 as SEHNR and CDR2 as FQNEAQ (reference sequence). This CDR3 is 15 amino acids long. The CDR3 reads CASSLYGGKQETQYF. The CDR3 DNA, read in part, is TGTGCCAGCAGCTTATACGGGGGGAAACAAGAGACG.

For this clone: The observed sequence ends 3 residues before the CDR3 terminus, with the missing tail filled in from the germline J gene. The chain joins TRBV7-9 to TRBJ1-1; 8 bases are shared with TRBD1. V dropped 3 bases and J dropped 7; count of bases not matched to a gene: 4. CDR3 size: 13 residues. CDR1 is SEHNR, CDR2 FQNEAQ, per germline (reference sequence). CDR3 bases read: TGTGCCAGCAGCTTGCAGGGGGCTAGTGAA. This gives the protein CASSLQGASE. The full CDR3 protein reads CASSLQGASEAFF.

For this clone: The read ends 3 residues before the CDR3 terminus; that terminus is restored from the germline J gene. The rearrangement uses TRBV5-4 and TRBJ2-3; 10 bases align to TRBD2. The CDR3 has 15 amino acids. Unmatched junction bases numbered 3, after V lost 0 bases and J lost 5 bases. Germline CDR1 and CDR2: SGHNT and YYREEE (reference sequence). CDR3 region: CASSLVAGGGDTQYF. CDR3 DNA (partial): TGTGCCAGCAGCTTGGTAGCGGGGGGTGGAGATACG. Complete variable domain (other parts from reference TRBV5-4 and TRBJ2-3): ETGVTQSPTHLIKTRGQQVTLRCSSQSGHNTVSWYQQALGQGPQFIFQYYREEENGRGNFPPRFSGLQFPNYSSELNVNALELDDSALYLCASSLVAGGGDTQYFGPGTRLTVL.

With regard to this clone: The sequence runs out 3 residues before the end of the CDR3; the remainder is reconstructed from the germline J gene. The chain has TRBV19 and TRBJ2-4; 7 bases map to TRBD1. There are 11 residues in the CDR3. Per the germline V gene, CDR1 is LNHDA and CDR2 is SQIVND (reference sequence). Incomplete CDR3 DNA: TGTGCCAGGACAGGGTACTTTGGT. Its protein is CARTGYFG. The whole CDR3 sequence reads CARTGYFGQYF.

A note on this clone: The read terminates 3 residues ahead of where the CDR3 ends, so the germline J gene completes it. The chain has TRBV4-1 and TRBJ2-5, with 8 bases aligning to TRBD1. Germline V gene sequence: CDR1 MGHRA, CDR2 YSYEKL. The V and J ends lost 0 bases and 5 bases, in that order; junction bases with no gene match: 5. The CDR3 spans 15 residues. Incomplete CDR3 DNA: TGCGCCAGCAGCCAAGATCGGACAGGGCTTGAGACC. Translated, it gives CASSQDRTGLET. Given in full, the CDR3 is CASSQDRTGLETQYF.

With respect to this clone: The read finishes 3 residues shy of the CDR3 end, and the germline J gene is used to complete it. This rearrangement joins TRBV5-1 to TRBJ2-5; TRBD2 matches 8 bases. The germline gives CDR1 SGHRS, CDR2 YFSETQ. The length of the CDR3 is 17 residues. The trim removed 0 bases at V and 4 bases at J, leaving 11 bases unmatched. This CDR3 is CASSLVAAGGRTETQYF. The sequenced part of the CDR3 DNA is TGCGCCAGCAGCTTGGTGGCCGCGGGGGGCCGCACAGAGACC.

A word on this clone: Read coverage stops 3 residues before the CDR3 terminus; the germline J gene supplies the remainder. The chain couples TRBV4-2 to TRBJ2-2, with 9 positions matching TRBD1. CDR3 size: 15 residues. CDR1 and CDR2 (germline): LGHNA, YNFKEQ. CDR3 sequence reads: CASSLGDREGEKLFF. The CDR3 bases that were read are TGTGCCAGCAGCCTAGGGGACAGGGAGGGAGAAAAG.

Concerning this clone: The sequence runs out 3 residues before the end of the CDR3; the remainder is reconstructed from the germline J gene. The chain recombines TRBV19 with TRBJ2-7; possibly TRBD1 for D (8 bases). Germline CDR1 is LNHDA and CDR2 is SQIVND (reference sequence). The V end lost 4 bases, the J end lost 4 bases, and 14 bases lay between the germline ends. This CDR3 region has 14 residues. The CDR3 loop reads CASSTTGEGYEQYF. Incomplete CDR3 DNA: TGTGCCAGTAGTACGACAGGGGAGGGGTACGAG. Based on the CDR3 plus reference TRBV19 and TRBJ2-7, the full variable domain is DGGITQSPKYLFRKEGQNVTLSCEQNLNHDAMYWYRQDPGQGLRLIYYSQIVNDFQKGDIAEGYSVSREKKESFPLTVTSAQKNPTAFYLCASSTTGEGYEQYFGPGTRLTVT.

Points on this clone: A read error may produce the germline difference seen at one junction end. The read stops 3 residues short of the end of the CDR3; the missing end is completed from the germline J gene. The same CDR3 is also encoded by other DNA sequences in this sample. The J gene is TRBJ1-3, the V gene TRBV30; the D gene is possibly TRBD1 (6 bases). The CDR3 is 13 residues long. Germline assignment: CDR1 GTSNPN and CDR2 SVGIG (reference sequence). The sequenced CDR3 bases are TGTGCCTGGGGAGACAGGTACCGAAACACG. This encodes CAWGDRYRNT. The whole CDR3 region reads CAWGDRYRNTIYF.

Comments on this clone: Read coverage stops 3 residues before the CDR3 terminus; the germline J gene supplies the remainder. The V gene is TRBV7-2, the J gene TRBJ1-2, with D unresolved. CDR3 length: 12 amino acids. Germline lookup yields CDR1 SGHTA and CDR2 FQGNSA. Partial CDR3 DNA: TGTGCCAGCACCCCACGTTCAGATACC. Its translation is CASTPRSDT. The whole CDR3 protein reads CASTPRSDTYTF.